This is a list of T cell receptor beta chains from one sample in a study of metastatic and nonmetastatic thyroid tumors. TCRdb re-called the PCR reads with MiXCR. The sample yields over 20,000 clones, 28% seen once. What was sequenced was tumor tissue. The receptor set was obtained from a male donor with papillary thyroid cancer or a benign thyroid nodule (not recorded which). Some clones in this sample may be carry-over from other donors' samples. CDR3s include the opening cysteine and the closing phenylalanine or tryptophan. Fields, in order: CDR3 length, V gene, J gene, CDR3 protein.

>12|TRBV12-3/TRBV12-4|TRBJ2-5
CASSGTRETQYF
>14|TRBV2|TRBJ1-1
CASKGTSPDTEAFF
>15|TRBV6-2/TRBV6-3|TRBJ1-6
CASSYGARGGSPLHF
>16|TRBV11-3|TRBJ2-7
CASSGRDYVCSYEQYF
>14|TRBV12-3/TRBV12-4|TRBJ1-2
CANYTYPGGYGYTF
>17|TRBV7-2|TRBJ1-4
CASSRKRGGGYNEKLFF
>18|TRBV28|TRBJ2-5
CASTKGSASAMFSETQYF
>14|TRBV9|TRBJ2-7
CASSAEDSSYEQYF
>15|TRBV6-1|TRBJ2-7
CATSEETGGPYEQYF
>16|TRBV11-3|TRBJ2-1
CASSLGGGLAANEQFF
>16|TRBV4-2|TRBJ1-1
CASSHLGGTMNTEAFF
>15|TRBV28|TRBJ2-7
CASSSLDVGTYEQYF
>18|TRBV20-1|TRBJ2-1
CSALLKFSSGSSYNEQFF
>14|TRBV12-3/TRBV12-4|TRBJ2-7
CASSKRTESYEQYF
>14|TRBV2|TRBJ1-4
CASSERRSNEKLFF
>16|TRBV25-1|TRBJ2-5
CAGSPGGLANKETQYF
>18|TRBV11-1|TRBJ1-6
CASRAGTGGEVYNSPLHF
>15|TRBV19|TRBJ2-3
CASSISGMSTDTQYF
>14|TRBV9|TRBJ2-7
CASSVEHHGYEQYF
>13|TRBV6-5|TRBJ2-7
CASSYSFHYEQYF
>15|TRBV6-1|TRBJ2-1
CASSELGIEYNEQFF
>16|TRBV6-6|TRBJ2-7
CASSYSVSLPLYEQYF
>16|TRBV11-1|TRBJ2-2
CASSKGTGFYTGELFF
>15|TRBV19|TRBJ2-7
CASSPGQGSTYEQYF
>18|TRBV6-1|TRBJ2-7
CASSARTSGNGQYYEQYF
>15|TRBV9|TRBJ2-1
CASSVGTSGSSEQFF
>17|TRBV6-1|TRBJ2-6
CASIQGQGAPGANVLTF
>13|TRBV24-1|TRBJ1-2
CATSEQTGVGYTF
>15|TRBV19|TRBJ2-2
CASSMGRDNTGELFF
>16|TRBV9|TRBJ2-1
CASSARSGTSGNEQFF
>13|TRBV30|TRBJ2-7
CAWNQGRTYEQYF
>16|TRBV20-1|TRBJ1-5
CSARDRDRESNQPQHF
>11|TRBV30|TRBJ1-1
CAWIRATEAFF
>14|TRBV20-1|TRBJ2-3
CSARRLASTDTQYF
>14|TRBV28|TRBJ2-1
CASSLGPRNNEQFF
>16|TRBV4-1|TRBJ2-7
CASSQLTLAGGYEQYF
>15|TRBV7-3|TRBJ2-3
CASSLGGGLTDTQYF
>12|TRBV20-1|TRBJ1-1
CSARYGNTEAFF
>17|TRBV4-1|TRBJ2-1
CASSLNPGWGAYNEQFF
>16|TRBV4-1|TRBJ1-5
CASSQGTGQLDQPQHF
>14|TRBV6-1|TRBJ1-6
CASTWGRTGSTLHF
>16|TRBV6-2/TRBV6-3|TRBJ2-7
CASSYSRYSQTYEQYF
>14|TRBV19|TRBJ2-1
CASSRQGSPSVQFF
>17|TRBV11-2|TRBJ2-2
CASSLGARGVFAGELFF
>17|TRBV6-1|TRBJ1-6
CASSQPYNRGGNSPLHF
>14|TRBV20-1|TRBJ1-2
CSAHTILQGDVYTF
>18|TRBV7-2|TRBJ2-3
CASSLAARTGTSTDTQYF
>15|TRBV11-2|TRBJ2-5
CASSLVTSGGETQYF
>15|TRBV5-6|TRBJ2-7
CASSGTGTGSYEQYF